This record looks at one TCR beta chain sequence and its context. Its antigen is unidentified. Researchers made TCR cDNA using 5'RACE template switching, and this step added a universal primer site and UMIs. Via MiXCR, TCRdb re-called the 5' RACE reads, giving one row per CDR3 protein. Counted here are 150,000 to 200,000 distinct CDR3 sequences, 11% occurring once; the ten biggest clones make up approximately 34%. These data are taken from a study of T cells after yellow fever vaccination. Study results and limitations: CD4 and CD8 compartments shared a small share of clonotypes. Though weaker, the secondary response peaked faster, on day 5 versus 15. Boosting was followed by the reappearance of most primary-vaccination clones (about 96% CD4, more than 70% CD8).

V was clipped by 3 bases and J by 3 bases, with 15 bases between them. Germline V gene sequence: CDR1 MDHEN, CDR2 SYDVKM. This CDR3 has 15 residues. This specimen was CD8+ T cells sorted from PBMCs, taken 15 days after the yellow fever booster vaccination. The chain couples TRBV28 to TRBJ2-7, with D tentatively TRBD2 (5 bases). The sequence was collected from a young man who received the YFV17D yellow fever vaccine. CDR3 DNA: TGTGCCAGCAGTTTGGAATTCGCCGGGGTCTACGAGCAGTACGTC. This translates into CASSLEFAGVYEQYV.